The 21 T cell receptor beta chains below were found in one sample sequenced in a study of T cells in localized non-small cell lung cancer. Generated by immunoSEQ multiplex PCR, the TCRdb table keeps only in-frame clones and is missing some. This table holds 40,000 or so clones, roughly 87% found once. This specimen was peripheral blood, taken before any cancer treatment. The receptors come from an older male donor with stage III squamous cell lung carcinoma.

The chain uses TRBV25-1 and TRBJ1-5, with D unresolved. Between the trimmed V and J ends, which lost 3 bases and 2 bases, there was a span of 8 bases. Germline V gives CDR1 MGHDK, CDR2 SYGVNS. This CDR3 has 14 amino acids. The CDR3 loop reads CASSEVGGNQPQHF. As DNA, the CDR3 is TGTGCCAGCAGTGAGGTGGGCGGCAATCAGCCCCAGCATTTT.

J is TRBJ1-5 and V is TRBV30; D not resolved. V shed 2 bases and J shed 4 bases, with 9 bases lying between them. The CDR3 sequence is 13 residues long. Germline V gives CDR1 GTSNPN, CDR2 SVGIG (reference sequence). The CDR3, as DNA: TGTGCCTGGAGTAAGAGCGAGAATCAGCCCCAGCATTTT. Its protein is CAWSKSENQPQHF.

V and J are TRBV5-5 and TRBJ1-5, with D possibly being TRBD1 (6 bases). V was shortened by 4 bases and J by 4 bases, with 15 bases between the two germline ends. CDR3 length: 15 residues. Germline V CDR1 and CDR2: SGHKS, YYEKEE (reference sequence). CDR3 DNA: TGTGCCAGCAGCCACGAACAGGGCGGGAATCAGCCCCAGCATTTT. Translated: CASSHEQGGNQPQHF.

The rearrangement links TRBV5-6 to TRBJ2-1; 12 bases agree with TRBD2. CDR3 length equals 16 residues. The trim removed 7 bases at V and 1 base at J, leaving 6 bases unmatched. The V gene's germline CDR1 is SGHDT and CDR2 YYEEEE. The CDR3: CASGRLAGESYNEQFF. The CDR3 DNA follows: TGTGCCAGCGGCCGACTAGCGGGGGAATCCTACAATGAGCAGTTCTTC.

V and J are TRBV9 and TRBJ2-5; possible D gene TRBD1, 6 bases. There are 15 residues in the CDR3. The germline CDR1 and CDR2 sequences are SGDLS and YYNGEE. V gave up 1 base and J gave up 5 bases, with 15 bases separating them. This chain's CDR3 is CASSVIPTGSETQYF. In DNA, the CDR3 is TGTGCCAGCAGCGTAATTCCCACAGGGTCGGAGACCCAGTACTTC.

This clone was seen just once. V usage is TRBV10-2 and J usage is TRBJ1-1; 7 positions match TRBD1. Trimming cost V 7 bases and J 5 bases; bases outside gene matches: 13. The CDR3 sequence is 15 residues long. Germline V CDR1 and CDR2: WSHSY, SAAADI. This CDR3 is CASMVEGAGYTEAFF. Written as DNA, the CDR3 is TGCGCCAGCATGGTGGAGGGGGCAGGGTATACTGAAGCTTTCTTT.

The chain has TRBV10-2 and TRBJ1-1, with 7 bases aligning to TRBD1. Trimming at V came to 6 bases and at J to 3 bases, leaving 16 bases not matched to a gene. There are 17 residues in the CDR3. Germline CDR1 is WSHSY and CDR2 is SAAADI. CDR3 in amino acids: CASRIPQTGRRHTEAFF. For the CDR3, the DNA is TGCGCCAGCAGGATCCCCCAGACAGGGAGGCGGCACACTGAAGCTTTCTTT.

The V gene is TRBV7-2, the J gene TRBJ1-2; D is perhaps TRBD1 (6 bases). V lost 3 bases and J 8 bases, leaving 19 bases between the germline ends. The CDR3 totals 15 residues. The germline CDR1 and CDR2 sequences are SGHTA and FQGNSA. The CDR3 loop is CASSLRGGARQGYTF. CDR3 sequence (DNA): TGTGCCAGCAGCTTGAGAGGGGGAGCTAGACAAGGCTACACCTTC.

This chain's CDR3 is CASSLGYREQFF. The DNA of the CDR3 is TGTGCCAGCAGCCTTGGGTATCGGGAGCAGTTCTTC. The chain combines TRBV7-9 with TRBJ2-1, with no clear D. Trimming left V 5 bases short and J 10 bases short, with 12 bases between. CDR1 SEHNR and CDR2 FQNEAQ come from the germline V gene (reference sequence). CDR3 length: 12 amino acids.

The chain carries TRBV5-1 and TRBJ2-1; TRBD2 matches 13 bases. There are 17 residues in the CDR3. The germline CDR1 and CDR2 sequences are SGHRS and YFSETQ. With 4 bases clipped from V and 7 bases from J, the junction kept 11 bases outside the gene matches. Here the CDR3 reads CASSLSIPGLAGNEQFF. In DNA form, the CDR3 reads TGCGCCAGCAGCCTATCCATACCGGGACTAGCGGGGAATGAGCAGTTCTTC.

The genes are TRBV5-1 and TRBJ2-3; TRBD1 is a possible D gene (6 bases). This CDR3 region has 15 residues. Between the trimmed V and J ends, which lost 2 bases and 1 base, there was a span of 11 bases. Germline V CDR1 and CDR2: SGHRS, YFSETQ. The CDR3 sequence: CASSLRDTGTDTQYF. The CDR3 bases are TGCGCCAGCAGCTTAAGGGACACTGGCACAGATACGCAGTATTTT. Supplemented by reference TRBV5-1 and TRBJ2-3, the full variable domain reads KAGVTQTPRYLIKTRGQQVTLSCSPISGHRSVSWYQQTPGQGLQFLFEYFSETQRNKGNFPGRFSGRQFSNSRSEMNVSTLELGDSALYLCASSLRDTGTDTQYFGPGTRLTVL.

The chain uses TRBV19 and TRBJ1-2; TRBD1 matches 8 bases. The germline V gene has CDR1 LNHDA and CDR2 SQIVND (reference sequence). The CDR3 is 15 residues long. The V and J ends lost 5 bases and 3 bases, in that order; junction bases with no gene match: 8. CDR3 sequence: CASSSVGQGHYGYTF. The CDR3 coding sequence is TGTGCCAGTAGTTCTGTCGGACAGGGCCACTATGGCTACACCTTC.

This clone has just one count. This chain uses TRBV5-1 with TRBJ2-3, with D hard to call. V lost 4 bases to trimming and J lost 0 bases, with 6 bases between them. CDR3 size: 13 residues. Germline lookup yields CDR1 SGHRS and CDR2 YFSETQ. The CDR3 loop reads CASSRDSTDTQYF. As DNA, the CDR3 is TGCGCCAGCAGCAGAGATAGCACAGATACGCAGTATTTT.

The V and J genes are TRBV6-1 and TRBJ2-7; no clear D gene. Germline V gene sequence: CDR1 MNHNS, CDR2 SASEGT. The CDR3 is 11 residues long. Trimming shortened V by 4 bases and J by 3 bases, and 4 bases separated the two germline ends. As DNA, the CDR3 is TGTGCCAGCAGTGGTGACTACGAGCAGTACTTC. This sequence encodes CASSGDYEQYF.

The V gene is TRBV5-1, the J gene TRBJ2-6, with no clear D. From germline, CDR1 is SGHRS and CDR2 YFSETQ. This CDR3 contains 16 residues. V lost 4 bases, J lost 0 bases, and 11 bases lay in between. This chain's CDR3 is CASSDPGFSGANVLTF. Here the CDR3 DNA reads TGCGCCAGCAGCGACCCCGGATTCTCTGGGGCCAACGTCCTGACTTTC.

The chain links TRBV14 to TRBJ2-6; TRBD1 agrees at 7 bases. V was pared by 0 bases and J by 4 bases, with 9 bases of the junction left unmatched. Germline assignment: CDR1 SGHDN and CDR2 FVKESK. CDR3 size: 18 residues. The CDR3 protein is CASSQDWERGLGANVLTF. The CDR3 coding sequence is TGTGCCAGCAGCCAAGACTGGGAAAGGGGGCTCGGGGCCAACGTCCTGACTTTC.

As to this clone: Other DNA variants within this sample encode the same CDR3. The CDR3, as DNA: TGTGCCTGGAGTCCAGGGAACACTGAAGCTTTCTTT. As protein: CAWSPGNTEAFF. The chain carries TRBV30 and TRBJ1-1; D call uncertain. Germline loops: CDR1 GTSNPN, CDR2 SVGIG (reference sequence). The CDR3 is 12 amino acids. V lost 2 bases and J 1 base, leaving 5 bases between the germline ends.

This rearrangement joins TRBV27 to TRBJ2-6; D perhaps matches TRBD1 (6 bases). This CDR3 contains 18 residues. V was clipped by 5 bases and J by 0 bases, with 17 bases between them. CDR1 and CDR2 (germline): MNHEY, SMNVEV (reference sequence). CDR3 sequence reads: CASSLNRVGGSGANVLTF. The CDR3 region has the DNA TGTGCCAGCAGTCTTAACAGGGTAGGGGGCTCTGGGGCCAACGTCCTGACTTTC. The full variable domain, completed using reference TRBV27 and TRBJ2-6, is EAQVTQNPRYLITVTGKKLTVTCSQNMNHEYMSWYRQDPGLGLRQIYYSMNVEVTDKGDVPEGYKVSRKEKRNFPLILESPSPNQTSLYFCASSLNRVGGSGANVLTFGAGSRLTVL.

CDR3: CASSLRRLAGSYNEQFF. The CDR3 DNA reads TGTGCCAGCAGTCTCAGGAGACTAGCGGGCTCCTACAATGAGCAGTTCTTC. The J gene is TRBJ2-1, the V gene TRBV7-9; 10 bases line up with TRBD2. The CDR3 runs 17 residues. Losses at the gene ends were 6 bases for V and 0 bases for J; bases not matched to a gene: 8. Germline CDR1 is SEHNR and CDR2 is FQNEAQ (reference sequence).

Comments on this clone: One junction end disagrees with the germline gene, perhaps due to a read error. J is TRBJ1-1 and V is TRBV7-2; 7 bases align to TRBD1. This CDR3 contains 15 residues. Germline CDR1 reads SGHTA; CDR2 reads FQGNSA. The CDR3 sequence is CASSLAPGGGTEAFF. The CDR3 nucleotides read TGTGCCAGCAGCCTAGCCCCAGGGGGTGGCACTGAAGCTTTCTTT.

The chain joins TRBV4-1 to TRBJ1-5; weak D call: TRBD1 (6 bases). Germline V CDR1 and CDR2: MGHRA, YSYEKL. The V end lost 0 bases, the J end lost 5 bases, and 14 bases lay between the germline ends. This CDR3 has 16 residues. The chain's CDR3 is CASSQDLTGDYQPQHF. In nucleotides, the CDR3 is TGCGCCAGCAGCCAAGATCTGACAGGCGATTATCAGCCCCAGCATTTT.